A single sample is the source of the 9 T cell receptor beta chains below, sequenced in a study of monozygotic twins with inflammatory bowel disease. TCRdb processed the 5' RACE reads again and assigns one entry to each CDR3 protein, with no DNA. This table holds 300,000 to 350,000 distinct CDR3 sequences. Sequences were obtained from blood. The receptors shown here come from a human donor with ulcerative colitis or Crohn's disease, or a healthy co-twin of an affected twin (not recorded which).

The genes are TRBV5-1 and TRBJ2-5; checking the TCRdb D call of TRBD1 is not possible without DNA. This CDR3 comprises 16 residues. The germline CDR1 and CDR2 sequences are SGHRS and YFSETQ. The CDR3 spells CASSSRDRGHQETQYF.

V gene TRBV7-9 combines with J gene TRBJ1-1; checking the TCRdb D call of TRBD1 is not possible without DNA. The CDR3 consists of 13 residues. Germline V CDR1 and CDR2: SEHNR, FQNEAQ (reference sequence). CDR3 sequence: CASSSRGRAEAFF.

The chain has TRBV19 and TRBJ2-5. Germline values: CDR1 LNHDA, CDR2 SQIVND (reference sequence). The CDR3 totals 15 residues. CDR3 in amino acids: CASSIARIHEETQYF.

V and J are TRBV29-1 and TRBJ1-1; TCRdb names TRBD1, which stays unverified in the absence of DNA. The CDR3 consists of 16 residues. The germline V gene has CDR1 SQVTM and CDR2 ANQGSEA. CDR3 sequence reads: CSVEDRQGVLNTEAFF. Looking up the rest from reference TRBV29-1 and TRBJ1-1 gives the full variable domain: SAVISQKPSRDICQRGTSLTIQCQVDSQVTMMFWYRQQPGQSLTLIATANQGSEATYESGFVIDKFPISRPNLTFSTLTVSNMSPEDSSIYLCSVEDRQGVLNTEAFFGQGTRLTVV.

This chain links TRBV20-1 with TRBJ1-2; the TCRdb call, TRBD1, lacks DNA for checking. Germline CDR1 reads DFQATT; CDR2 reads SNEGSKA (reference sequence). This CDR3 is built from 12 residues. The CDR3: CSAPGQADGYTF.

The genes are TRBV5-1 and TRBJ2-3; TCRdb lists TRBD1, though no DNA is available to test this call. Germline CDR1 SGHRS, CDR2 YFSETQ. The CDR3 contains 14 residues. CDR3 amino acids: CASSLSGLQDTQYF.

The genes are TRBV28 and TRBJ2-3; TCRdb lists TRBD2, though no DNA is available to test this call. From germline, CDR1 is MDHEN and CDR2 SYDVKM. The CDR3 consists of 14 residues. The CDR3: CASSTGAGRDTQYF.

The chain joins TRBV4-1 to TRBJ2-5; absent DNA, TCRdb's TRBD2 call cannot be checked. The CDR3 totals 16 residues. The germline V gene has CDR1 MGHRA and CDR2 YSYEKL. The CDR3 loop reads CASSHPTGRGQETQYF.

The gene calls are TRBV19 and TRBJ1-5. Germline-derived CDR1 and CDR2 are LNHDA and SQIVND (reference sequence). The CDR3 is made up of 14 amino acids. CDR3 region: CASSPRDGLPAQHF.